A single sample gave rise to the 29 T cell receptor beta chains below, sequenced in a study of spatial heterogeneity in lung cancer. Time point in this sample: sample taken at primary tumor resection. Whole RNA was taken from tumor, nontumor lung or frozen PBMC; it was then sequenced unsorted. TCRdb used MiXCR to reprocess the 5' RACE reads, holding one entry per CDR3 protein. The data show about 36,000 distinct CDR3 sequences, 5.2% seen once. Sequencing used PBMCs, obtained at surgery. These receptors all stem from a female donor with early-stage non-small cell lung cancer.

This clonotype was observed many times. The chain is built from TRBV27 and TRBJ1-1; TRBD1 matches 12 bases. J lost 3 bases, V lost 1 base, and 12 bases had no gene match. The CDR3 contains 19 residues. Germline lookup yields CDR1 MNHEY and CDR2 SMNVEV (reference sequence). CDR3 sequence: CASSLYGTGGAFRDTEAFF. The CDR3 DNA reads TGTGCCAGCAGTTTATACGGGACAGGGGGCGCCTTTAGGGACACTGAAGCTTTCTTT.

This clonotype has more than one count but fewer than ten. The chain is built from TRBV2 and TRBJ2-7; the D is unclear. Trimming shortened V by 7 bases and J by 3 bases, and 13 bases separated the two germline ends. The CDR3 spans 13 residues. Per germline, CDR1 SNHLY and CDR2 FYNNEI. The CDR3 sequence is CASTPGQNYEQYF. CDR3 DNA sequence: TGTGCCAGCACCCCGGGCCAGAACTACGAGCAGTACTTC.

This clonotype was counted ten times or more. The V call is TRBV20-1, the J call TRBJ2-7, with 7 positions matching TRBD1. The V gene end was trimmed by 7 bases and the J gene end by 4 bases; junction bases not matched to a gene: 13. The CDR3 consists of 14 residues. Germline V lookup: CDR1 DFQATT, CDR2 SNEGSKA (reference sequence). Here the CDR3 DNA reads TGCAGTGTTTCCGAGGGACAGAGGATTTACGAGCAGTACTTC. Translating it yields CSVSEGQRIYEQYF.

This clonotype was observed many times. Here the CDR3 DNA reads TGCAGCGTTGAAGGGGGAGCGGGAGCGGATGAGCAGTTCTTC. It specifies CSVEGGAGADEQFF. The chain links TRBV29-1 to TRBJ2-1; 8 bases match TRBD2. This CDR3 is built from 14 residues. V was clipped by 1 base and J by 8 bases; unmatched bases: 7. Looked up from germline, CDR1 is SQVTM and CDR2 is ANQGSEA.

This clonotype was seen only a few times. This chain joins TRBV7-8 and TRBJ1-3; 8 nucleotides agree with TRBD1. Germline CDR1 and CDR2: SGHVS and FQNEAQ. The junction had 8 bases not matched to a gene; V was cut back by 5 bases and J by 2 bases. CDR3 size: 16 residues. The CDR3 is CASSLRQGKTGNTIYF. The CDR3 DNA follows: TGTGCCAGCAGCCTACGACAGGGGAAGACTGGAAACACCATATATTTT.

This clonotype was counted at least ten times. V and J are TRBV2 and TRBJ1-2; possible D gene TRBD1, 5 bases. CDR1 is SNHLY, CDR2 FYNNEI, per germline. Deletions cut 7 bases from V and 8 bases from J, with 20 bases between. CDR3 length equals 14 residues. The CDR3 nucleotides read TGTGCCAGCATCGGCACAGGACGGTTGTACGGCTACACCTTC. Its protein product is CASIGTGRLYGYTF.

This clonotype was observed many times. J is TRBJ2-1 and V is TRBV18, with TRBD2 matching 8 bases. This CDR3 has 15 residues. V lost 2 bases and J lost 8; bases outside the gene matches: 8. Per germline, CDR1 KGHSH and CDR2 LQKENI. This chain's CDR3 is CASSPILAGGDEQFF. CDR3 nucleotides: TGTGCCAGCTCACCAATCCTAGCGGGCGGGGATGAGCAGTTCTTC.

This clonotype occurred many times. The rearrangement joins TRBV7-9 to TRBJ1-5, with TRBD1 as a possible D gene (6 bases). V lost 1 base and J 5 bases, leaving 12 bases between the germline ends. Germline lookup yields CDR1 SEHNR and CDR2 FQNEAQ (reference sequence). The CDR3 consists of 15 residues. Written as DNA, the CDR3 is TGTGCCAGCAGCTTAGATGGGCCAGGGGATCAGCCCCAGCATTTT. This gives the protein CASSLDGPGDQPQHF.

The table lists this clonotype with many counts. This sequence joins TRBV4-1 and TRBJ1-1, with 7 bases lining up with TRBD1. The length of the CDR3 is 13 residues. Germline lookup yields CDR1 MGHRA and CDR2 YSYEKL. The ends lost 1 base at V and 11 bases at J; junction bases unmatched: 7. CDR3 residues: CASSQVGGRGAFF. The CDR3 DNA reads TGCGCCAGCAGCCAAGTAGGGGGCAGAGGTGCTTTCTTT.

This clonotype showed up many times. The CDR3 sequence: CASSVGGARPANVLTF. CDR3 DNA sequence: TGTGCCAGCAGCGTAGGGGGGGCCCGTCCCGCCAACGTCCTGACTTTC. The rearrangement joins TRBV9 to TRBJ2-6; D tentatively fits TRBD1 or TRBD2 (6 bases each). Germline values: CDR1 SGDLS, CDR2 YYNGEE. The length of the CDR3 is 16 residues. Trimming shortened V by 0 bases and J by 7 bases, and 14 bases separated the two germline ends.

Many counts were recorded for this clonotype. The chain is built from TRBV7-9 and TRBJ2-7; the D is unclear. The V end was cut by 1 base, the J end by 6 bases, with 4 bases between. Germline V CDR1 and CDR2: SEHNR, FQNEAQ (reference sequence). This CDR3 is built from 11 residues. The CDR3 reads CASSLDAEQYF. The CDR3, as DNA: TGTGCCAGCAGCTTAGACGCCGAGCAGTACTTC.

This clonotype was detected many times. J is TRBJ1-2 and V is TRBV5-1, with no clear D. This CDR3 region has 14 residues. Trimming stripped 0 bases from V and 5 bases from J, with 11 bases between. The germline V gene has CDR1 SGHRS and CDR2 YFSETQ. CDR3 nucleotides: TGCGCCAGCAGCTTGGGGGCTGTGGGGTATGGCTACACCTTC. Protein: CASSLGAVGYGYTF.

The gene calls are TRBV7-3 and TRBJ1-2, with D possibly TRBD1 on 5 matching bases. The CDR3 runs to 13 residues. V was clipped by 3 bases and J by 8 bases, with 13 bases between them. Germline-derived CDR1 and CDR2 are SGHTA and FQGTGA. The CDR3 DNA reads as TGTGCCAGCAGCTTCTCAGGGACTGAAGGCTACACCTTC. It is translated as CASSFSGTEGYTF.

This clonotype has just a few counts. V is TRBV4-3 and J is TRBJ1-2; D call uncertain. Trimming left V 0 bases short and J 0 bases short, with 14 bases between. Germline V lookup: CDR1 LGHNA, CDR2 YSLEER. The CDR3 totals 17 residues. For the CDR3, the DNA is TGCGCCAGCAGCCAAGATTTTTCCAACCTTCCTAACTATGGCTACACCTTC. Protein: CASSQDFSNLPNYGYTF.

This clonotype showed up many times. The J gene is TRBJ1-2, the V gene TRBV7-2, with D uncertain. Germline V gene data show CDR1 as SGHTA and CDR2 as FQGNSA. This CDR3 spans 14 amino acids. Trimming left V 5 bases short and J 2 bases short, with 12 bases between. The CDR3, as DNA: TGTGCCAGCAGCATGGACGGACGAAACTATGGCTACACCTTC. Its protein product is CASSMDGRNYGYTF.

This clonotype occurred many times. This chain joins TRBV28 and TRBJ2-5, with D possibly TRBD1 on 5 matching bases. V was pared by 6 bases and J by 0 bases, with 11 bases between. This CDR3 comprises 14 residues. The germline V gene has CDR1 MDHEN and CDR2 SYDVKM. DNA of the CDR3: TGTGCCAGCAGCCCCGCAGGGTACCAAGAGACCCAGTACTTC. It specifies CASSPAGYQETQYF.

The chain links TRBV30 to TRBJ2-3; D remains ambiguous. The CDR3 runs 19 residues. V lost 1 base, J lost 2 bases, and 25 bases lay in between. Germline CDR1 reads GTSNPN; CDR2 reads SVGIG (reference sequence). The CDR3 coding sequence is TGTGCCTGGAGTGACCTCACCTCCACCGTTCCGGCGACCACAGATACGCAGTATTTT. It yields the protein CAWSDLTSTVPATTDTQYF. The full variable domain, in which reference TRBV30 and TRBJ2-3 provide the parts outside the CDR3, is SQTIHQWPATLVQPVGSPLSLECTVEGTSNPNLYWYRQAAGRGLQLLFYSVGIGQISSEVPQNLSASRPQDRQFILSSKKLLLSDSGFYLCAWSDLTSTVPATTDTQYFGPGTRLTVL.

A word on this clonotype: A much bigger clone sits one base away, suggesting this may be a read error. CDR3 region: CASSLEPPGGGTDTQYF. The CDR3, as DNA: TGTGCCAGCAGCTTAGAACCCCCGGGAGGGGGCACAGATACGCAGTATTTT. The chain uses TRBV11-3 and TRBJ2-3; 8 nucleotides agree with TRBD2. V trimming: 0 bases; J trimming: 1 base; junction bases outside the gene matches: 6. The V gene's germline CDR1 is SGHNT and CDR2 YENEEA. The CDR3 contains 17 residues. The entire variable domain, with the rest obtained from reference TRBV11-3 and TRBJ2-3, is as follows: EAGVVQSPRYKIIEKKQPVAFWCNPISGHNTLYWYLQNLGQGPELLIRYENEEAVDDSQLPKDRFSAERLKGVDSTLKIQPAELGDSAVYLCASSLEPPGGGTDTQYFGPGTRLTVL.

This sequence joins TRBV2 and TRBJ1-5; D is uncertain. The CDR3 extends over 14 amino acids. Germline-derived CDR1 and CDR2 are SNHLY and FYNNEI. The V and J ends lost 3 bases and 4 bases respectively, with 10 bases between them. The CDR3 bases are TGTGCCAGCAGTGACACATGGACTAATCAGCCCCAGCATTTT. The encoded protein is CASSDTWTNQPQHF.

This CDR3 is CASSSRDRGASEQFF. Written as DNA, the CDR3 is TGTGCCAGCAGCTCCCGGGACAGGGGTGCAAGTGAGCAGTTCTTC. The J gene is TRBJ2-1, the V gene TRBV11-3; the match to TRBD1 covers 10 bases. J gave up 9 bases and V 4 bases, and 9 bases lay outside the gene matches. This CDR3 contains 15 residues. Germline V CDR1 and CDR2: SGHNT, YENEEA.

Ten or more counts support this clonotype. The chain combines TRBV29-1 with TRBJ2-5; D not certain. The germline V gene has CDR1 SQVTM and CDR2 ANQGSEA. This CDR3 spans 12 amino acids. Trimming removed 4 bases from V and 4 bases from J, with 10 bases in between. The CDR3 nucleotides are TGCAGCGTTGTATCCGGACCAGAGACCCAGTACTTC. Translated, it gives CSVVSGPETQYF.

This clonotype was seen repeatedly, ten times or more. V is TRBV5-1 and J is TRBJ2-3, with a weak D call TRBD1 (6 bases). Germline V gene data show CDR1 as SGHRS and CDR2 as YFSETQ. This CDR3 spans 16 amino acids. Trimming shortened V by 3 bases and J by 4 bases, and 18 bases separated the two germline ends. The CDR3 nucleotides are TGCGCCAGCAGCTATTCCGGGACACACAGGGCAGATACGCAGTATTTT. It yields the protein CASSYSGTHRADTQYF.

This clonotype was observed at least ten times. CDR3 sequence reads: CSARDPWSTGELFF. Written as DNA, the CDR3 is TGCAGTGCTAGAGATCCCTGGAGCACCGGGGAGCTGTTTTTT. This chain connects TRBV20-1 to TRBJ2-2, with D unresolved. The CDR3 covers 14 residues. Trimming shortened V by 0 bases and J by 4 bases, and 9 bases separated the two germline ends. CDR1 and CDR2 (germline): DFQATT, SNEGSKA (reference sequence).

This clonotype was observed many times. This chain uses TRBV3-1 with TRBJ2-7; TRBD1 agrees at 9 bases. Germline V gene data show CDR1 as LGHDT and CDR2 as YNNKEL (reference sequence). This CDR3 has 15 residues. With 1 base clipped from V and 6 bases from J, the junction kept 7 bases outside the gene matches. The DNA of the CDR3 is TGTGCCAGCAGCCAAGTTAACAGGGGGCTCGCCGAGCAGTACTTC. Encoded protein: CASSQVNRGLAEQYF.

This clonotype appeared many times. The J gene is TRBJ2-5, the V gene TRBV11-3; D perhaps matches TRBD2 (6 bases). Trimming took 5 bases from V and 5 from J, leaving 12 bases between them. The CDR3 has 13 amino acids. Germline loops: CDR1 SGHNT, CDR2 YENEEA. CDR3 amino acids: CASSPNSGETQYF. CDR3 sequence (DNA): TGTGCCAGCAGCCCCAATAGCGGTGAGACCCAGTACTTC. Full variable domain (missing parts from reference TRBV11-3 and TRBJ2-5): EAGVVQSPRYKIIEKKQPVAFWCNPISGHNTLYWYLQNLGQGPELLIRYENEEAVDDSQLPKDRFSAERLKGVDSTLKIQPAELGDSAVYLCASSPNSGETQYFGPGTRLLVL.

This chain connects TRBV4-2 to TRBJ1-3; 7 nucleotides match TRBD1. With V trimmed by 2 bases and J by 2 bases, 9 bases remained unmatched. Germline V gene data show CDR1 as LGHNA and CDR2 as YNFKEQ. This CDR3 has 17 residues. In DNA, the CDR3 is TGTGCCAGCAGCCAACCTAAGACAGGGATCACTGGAAACACCATATATTTT. It specifies CASSQPKTGITGNTIYF.

This clonotype was seen ten or more times. This rearrangement joins TRBV4-1 to TRBJ2-3, with TRBD2 as a possible D gene (5 bases). CDR1 and CDR2 (germline): MGHRA, YSYEKL. The CDR3 has 15 residues. Deletions cut 1 base from V and 7 bases from J, with 15 bases between. The CDR3 nucleotides read TGCGCCAGCAGCCAAGCCCCAGCGGCGGCGAATACGCAGTATTTT. Translating gives CASSQAPAAANTQYF.

This clonotype was recorded at least ten times. The chain recombines TRBV24-1 with TRBJ2-5; unclear D gene. Germline assignment: CDR1 KGHDR and CDR2 SFDVKD. V was cut by 3 bases and J by 5 bases, with 9 bases left in between. This CDR3 comprises 13 residues. The CDR3 DNA follows: TGTGCCACCAGTGATGGGCCTGGGGAGACCCAGTACTTC. As protein: CATSDGPGETQYF.

This clonotype was picked up many times. The chain has TRBV7-2 and TRBJ2-3; 9 bases are shared with TRBD1. Per germline, CDR1 SGHTA and CDR2 FQGNSA. The CDR3 totals 12 residues. The V and J ends lost 8 bases and 14 bases, in that order; junction bases with no gene match: 11. CDR3 in DNA: TGTGCCAGCCAGCCGAGGGGACAGGGTTTGTATTTT. It is translated as CASQPRGQGLYF.